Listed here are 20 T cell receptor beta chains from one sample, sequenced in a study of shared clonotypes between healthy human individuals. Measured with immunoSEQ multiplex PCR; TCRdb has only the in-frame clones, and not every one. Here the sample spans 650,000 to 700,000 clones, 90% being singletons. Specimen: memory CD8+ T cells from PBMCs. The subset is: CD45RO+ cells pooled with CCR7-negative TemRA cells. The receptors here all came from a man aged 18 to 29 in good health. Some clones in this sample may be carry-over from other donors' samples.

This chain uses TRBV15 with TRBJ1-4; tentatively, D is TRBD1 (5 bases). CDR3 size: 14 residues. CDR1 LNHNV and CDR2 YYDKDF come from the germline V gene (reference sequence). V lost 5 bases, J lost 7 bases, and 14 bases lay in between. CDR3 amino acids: CATSERTLVEKLFF. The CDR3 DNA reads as TGTGCCACCAGCGAACGGACATTGGTTGAAAAACTGTTTTTT. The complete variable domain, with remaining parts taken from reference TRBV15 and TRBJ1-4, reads DAMVIQNPRYQVTQFGKPVTLSCSQTLNHNVMYWYQQKSSQAPKLLFHYYDKDFNNEADTPDNFQSRRPNTSFCFLDIRSPGLGDTAMYLCATSERTLVEKLFFGSGTQLSVL.

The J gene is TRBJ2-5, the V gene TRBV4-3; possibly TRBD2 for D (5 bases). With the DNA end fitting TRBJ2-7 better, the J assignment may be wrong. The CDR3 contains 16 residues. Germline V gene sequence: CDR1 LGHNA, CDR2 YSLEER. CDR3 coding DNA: TGCGCCAGCAGCCAAGATTGGGCCAGCGGAGTCTACGAGCAGTACTTC. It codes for CASSQDWASGVYEQYF.

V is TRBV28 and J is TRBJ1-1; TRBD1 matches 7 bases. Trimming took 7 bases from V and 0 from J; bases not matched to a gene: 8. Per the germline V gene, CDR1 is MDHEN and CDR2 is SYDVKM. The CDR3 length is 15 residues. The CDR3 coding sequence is TGTGCCAGCAACCGTAGAGGGGGCATGAACACTGAAGCTTTCTTT. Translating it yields CASNRRGGMNTEAFF.

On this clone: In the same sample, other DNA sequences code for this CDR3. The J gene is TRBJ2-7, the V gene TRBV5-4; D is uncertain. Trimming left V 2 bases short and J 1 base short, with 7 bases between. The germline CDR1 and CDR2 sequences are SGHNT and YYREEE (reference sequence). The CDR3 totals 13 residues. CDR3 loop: CASSFSPSYEQYF. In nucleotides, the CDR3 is TGTGCCAGCAGCTTCTCTCCGTCCTACGAGCAGTACTTC. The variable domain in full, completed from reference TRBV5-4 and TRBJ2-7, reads ETGVTQSPTHLIKTRGQQVTLRCSSQSGHNTVSWYQQALGQGPQFIFQYYREEENGRGNFPPRFSGLQFPNYSSELNVNALELDDSALYLCASSFSPSYEQYFGPGTRLTVT.

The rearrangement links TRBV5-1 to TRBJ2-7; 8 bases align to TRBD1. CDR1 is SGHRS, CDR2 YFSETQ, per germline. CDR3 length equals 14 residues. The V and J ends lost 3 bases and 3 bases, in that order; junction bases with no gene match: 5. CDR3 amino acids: CASSWATGDYEQYF. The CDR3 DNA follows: TGCGCCAGCAGCTGGGCGACAGGGGACTACGAGCAGTACTTC.

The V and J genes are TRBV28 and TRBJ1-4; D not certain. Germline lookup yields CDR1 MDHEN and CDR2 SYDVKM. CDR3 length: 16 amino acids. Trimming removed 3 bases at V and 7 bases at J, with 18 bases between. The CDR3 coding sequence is TGTGCCAGCAGTTTGGGTTCGTCCGTAGCTCGTGAAAAACTGTTTTTT. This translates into CASSLGSSVAREKLFF.

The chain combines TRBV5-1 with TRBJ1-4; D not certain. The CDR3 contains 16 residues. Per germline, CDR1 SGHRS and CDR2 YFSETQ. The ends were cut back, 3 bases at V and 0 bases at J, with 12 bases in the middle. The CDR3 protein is CASSWARHATNEKLFF. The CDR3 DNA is TGCGCCAGCAGCTGGGCCCGTCATGCAACTAATGAAAAACTGTTTTTT.

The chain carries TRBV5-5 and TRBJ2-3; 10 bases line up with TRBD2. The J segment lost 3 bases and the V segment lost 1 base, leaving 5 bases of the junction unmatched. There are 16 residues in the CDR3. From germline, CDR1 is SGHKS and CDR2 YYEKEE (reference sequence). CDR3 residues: CASSLLAGVQTDTQYF. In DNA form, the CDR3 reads TGTGCCAGCAGCTTGCTAGCGGGAGTTCAGACAGATACGCAGTATTTT.

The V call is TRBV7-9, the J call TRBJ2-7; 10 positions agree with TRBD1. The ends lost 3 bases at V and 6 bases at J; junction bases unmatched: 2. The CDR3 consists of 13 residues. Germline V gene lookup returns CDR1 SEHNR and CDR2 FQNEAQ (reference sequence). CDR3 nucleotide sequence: TGTGCCAGCAGCTTGGGACAGGGGATCGAGCAGTACTTC. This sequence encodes CASSLGQGIEQYF.

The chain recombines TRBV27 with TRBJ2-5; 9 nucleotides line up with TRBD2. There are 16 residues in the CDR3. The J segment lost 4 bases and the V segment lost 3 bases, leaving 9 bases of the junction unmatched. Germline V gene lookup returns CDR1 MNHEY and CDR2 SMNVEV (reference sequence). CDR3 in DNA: TGTGCCAGCAGTTTCGGCGTGGGCGGGGGGGCAGAGACCCAGTACTTC. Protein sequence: CASSFGVGGGAETQYF.

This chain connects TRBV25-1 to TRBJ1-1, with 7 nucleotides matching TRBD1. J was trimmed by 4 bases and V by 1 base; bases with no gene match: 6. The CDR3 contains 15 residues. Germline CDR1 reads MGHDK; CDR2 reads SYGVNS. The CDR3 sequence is CASSESDREITEAFF. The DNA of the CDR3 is TGTGCCAGCAGTGAATCCGACAGGGAGATCACTGAAGCTTTCTTT. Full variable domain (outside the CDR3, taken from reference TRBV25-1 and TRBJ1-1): EADIYQTPRYLVIGTGKKITLECSQTMGHDKMYWYQQDPGMELHLIHYSYGVNSTEKGDLSSESTVSRIRTEHFPLTLESARPSHTSQYLCASSESDREITEAFFGQGTRLTVV.

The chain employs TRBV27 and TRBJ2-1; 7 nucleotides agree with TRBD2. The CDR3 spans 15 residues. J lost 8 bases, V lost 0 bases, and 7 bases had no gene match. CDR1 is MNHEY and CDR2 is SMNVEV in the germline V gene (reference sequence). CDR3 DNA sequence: TGTGCCAGCAGTTTATCGGCGGGAGCATATGATGAGCAGTTCTTC. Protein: CASSLSAGAYDEQFF.

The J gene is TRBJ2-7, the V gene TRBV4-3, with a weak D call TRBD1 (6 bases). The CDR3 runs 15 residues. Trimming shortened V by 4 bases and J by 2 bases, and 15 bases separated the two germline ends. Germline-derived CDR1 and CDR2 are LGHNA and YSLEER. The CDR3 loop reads CASSRWTESPYEQYF. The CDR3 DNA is TGCGCCAGCAGCCGGTGGACAGAATCTCCCTACGAGCAGTACTTC.

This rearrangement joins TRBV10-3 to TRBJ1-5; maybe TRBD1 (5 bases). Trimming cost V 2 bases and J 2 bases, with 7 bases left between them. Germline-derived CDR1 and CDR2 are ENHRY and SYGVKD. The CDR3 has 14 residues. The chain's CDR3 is CAISEGAGNQPQHF. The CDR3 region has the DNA TGTGCCATCAGTGAGGGGGCTGGCAATCAGCCCCAGCATTTT.

CDR3 nucleotides: TGTGCCAGCAGTTTATCAGGGGGGCGCTTGGAGACCCAGTACTTC. It yields the protein CASSLSGGRLETQYF. V and J are TRBV27 and TRBJ2-5; D assignment may be TRBD1 or TRBD2 (6 bases each). Germline CDR1 and CDR2: MNHEY and SMNVEV (reference sequence). V gave up 0 bases and J gave up 5 bases, with 13 bases separating them. CDR3 length: 15 amino acids.

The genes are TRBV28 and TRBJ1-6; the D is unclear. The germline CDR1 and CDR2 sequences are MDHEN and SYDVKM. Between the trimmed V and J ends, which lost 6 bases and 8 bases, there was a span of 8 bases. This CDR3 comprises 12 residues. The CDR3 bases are TGTGCCAGCAGATTGAGGGATTCACCCCTCCACTTT. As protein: CASRLRDSPLHF. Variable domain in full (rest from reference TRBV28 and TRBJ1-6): DVKVTQSSRYLVKRTGEKVFLECVQDMDHENMFWYRQDPGLGLRLIYFSYDVKMKEKGDIPEGYSVSREKKERFSLILESASTNQTSMYLCASRLRDSPLHFGNGTRLTVT.

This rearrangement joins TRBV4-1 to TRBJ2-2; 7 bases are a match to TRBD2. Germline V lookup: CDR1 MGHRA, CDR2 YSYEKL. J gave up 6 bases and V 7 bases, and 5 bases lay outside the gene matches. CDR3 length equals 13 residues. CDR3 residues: CASTRGVAGELFF. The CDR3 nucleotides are TGCGCCAGCACCCGGGGGGTAGCCGGGGAGCTGTTTTTT.

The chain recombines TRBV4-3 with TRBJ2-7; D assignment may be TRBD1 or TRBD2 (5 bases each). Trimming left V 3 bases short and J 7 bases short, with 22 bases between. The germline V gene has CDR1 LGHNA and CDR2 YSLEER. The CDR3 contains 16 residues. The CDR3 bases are TGCGCCAGCAGCCACATGAAGGGGAGCAGTCGAGGTGAGCAGTACTTC. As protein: CASSHMKGSSRGEQYF.

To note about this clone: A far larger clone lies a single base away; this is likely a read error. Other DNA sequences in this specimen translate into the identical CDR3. CDR3 region: CASSGGTSGLTDTQYF. The CDR3 coding sequence is TGTGCCAGCAGCGGAGGGACTAGCGGGCTGACAGATACGCAGTATTTT. This sequence joins TRBV9 and TRBJ2-3, with 12 positions matching TRBD2. There are 16 residues in the CDR3. Unmatched junction bases numbered 5, after V lost 3 bases and J lost 3 bases. The germline CDR1 and CDR2 sequences are SGDLS and YYNGEE.

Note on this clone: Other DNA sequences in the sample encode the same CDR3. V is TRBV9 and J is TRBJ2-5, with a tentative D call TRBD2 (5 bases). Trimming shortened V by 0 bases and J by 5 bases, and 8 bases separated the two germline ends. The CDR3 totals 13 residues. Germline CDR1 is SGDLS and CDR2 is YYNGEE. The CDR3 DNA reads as TGTGCCAGCAGCGTAGGAGGGAGTGAGACCCAGTACTTC. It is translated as CASSVGGSETQYF.